This T cell receptor (beta chain) was sequenced during a study of naive and memory T cell subsets. Study conclusions and caveats: Over 95% of naive TCR sequences appeared only once after error correction, unlike memory subsets. Findings for naive and memory subsets could not be checked against ground truth.

After CD4 positive bead selection, the CD4-negative fraction gave CD8 T cells. Trimming cost V 5 bases and J 4 bases, with 19 bases left between them. This CDR3 is 16 amino acids long. Germline V gene sequence: CDR1 SGHVS, CDR2 FQNEAQ. A remark on this clonotype: Its target is not known.

An equimolar mix of two oligonucleotides served as the beta constant-region primer for TRBC1 and TRBC2. The ligated cDNA underwent four PCR rounds using SP2 and nested alpha and beta constant-region primers. A 12-nucleotide UMI and the SP2 primer were added to the cDNA 3' end by oligonucleotide ligation. MiXCR, run by TCRdb on the UMI-ligation and nested PCR reads, gives a single entry per CDR3 protein. Of about 82,000 distinct CDR3 sequences detected, over 9% appear once; the ten largest clones hold 1.2%. The V gene is TRBV7-8, the J gene TRBJ2-3; TRBD2 is a possible D gene (6 bases). The receptor's source is a human donor in good health. Material: naive CD8+ T cells from blood. Here the CDR3 DNA reads TGTGCCAGCAGCCCCGGGCACGGGAGTAGTGCAGATACGCAGTATTTT. Translated: CASSPGHGSSADTQYF.